Listed below are T cell receptor beta chains from one sample, sequenced in a study of CD8 T cells in Susac syndrome. TCRdb called the immunoSEQ multiplex PCR reads again in MiXCR, with one record for every CDR3 protein. There are around 69,000 distinct CDR3 sequences in the sample; over 85% occur only once, and approximately 0.45% lies in the top ten. The sequencing sample was made of CD8+ T cells from PBMCs. Every receptor here comes from a human donor with Susac syndrome. Both conserved end residues are part of each CDR3. The D gene is left open where the match is weak. Where a row states a size, it is once, few, many or the class of an expanded clone; other rows omit it.

clone_size,d_call,v_call,j_call,cdr3_aa,cdr3_nt
once,.,TRBV5-6,TRBJ2-2,CASSTGPWGTGELFF,TGTGCCAGCAGCACCGGCCCGTGGGGCACCGGGGAGCTGTTTTTT
.,TRBD1,TRBV7-9,TRBJ2-7,CASSHLGTGTYEQYF,TGTGCCAGCAGCCATCTTGGGACAGGGACTTACGAGCAGTACTTC
.,.,TRBV20-1,TRBJ1-2,CSARDRDGGYGYTF,TGCAGTGCTAGAGATAGAGACGGGGGGTATGGCTACACCTTC
once,TRBD2,TRBV7-2,TRBJ2-3,CASSDRGAGGPDTQYF,TGTGCCAGCAGCGATAGGGGAGCGGGAGGGCCAGATACGCAGTATTTT
once,.,TRBV6-1,TRBJ1-1,CASSESNGLQAFF,TGTGCCAGCAGTGAGAGCAACGGACTACAGGCTTTCTTT
.,.,TRBV6-1,TRBJ2-5,CASSEVNIPKTQYF,TGTGCCAGCAGTGAAGTAAACATTCCAAAGACCCAGTACTTC
.,.,TRBV12-3/TRBV12-4,TRBJ2-5,CASSYPGGKAETQYF,TGTGCCAGCAGTTACCCCGGGGGCAAGGCGGAGACCCAGTACTTC
.,TRBD1,TRBV7-2,TRBJ2-7,CASKSRATGELYEQYF,TGTGCCAGCAAATCAAGGGCGACAGGGGAATTGTACGAGCAGTACTTC
.,TRBD2,TRBV7-9,TRBJ2-3,CASSREGSLDTQYF,TGTGCCAGCAGCCGGGAGGGCTCTCTTGATACGCAGTATTTT
.,.,TRBV9,TRBJ1-1,CASSGSPQGSPTSNTEAFF,TGTGCCAGCAGCGGCTCCCCTCAGGGGTCCCCTACTTCGAACACTGAAGCTTTCTTT
.,.,TRBV20-1,TRBJ1-2,CSAWLQDPYGYTF,TGCAGTGCCTGGCTCCAGGACCCCTATGGCTACACCTTC